The text below deals with one T cell receptor (beta chain). The data are from a study of T cell responses to AZD1222 COVID-19 vaccine. TCRdb keeps only in-frame clones here, not all; method: immunoSEQ multiplex PCR. The table includes some 150,000 clones, 75% to 85% detected once. The CDR3 runs to 15 residues. Per germline, CDR1 WSHSY and CDR2 SAAADI. The V gene lost 1 base and the J gene lost 1 base, with 9 bases spanning the gap. The rearrangement joins TRBV10-2 to TRBJ2-3; weak D call: TRBD2 (6 bases). Sequencing was performed on peripheral blood, taken on day 0 of MenACWY control vaccination. The receptor was isolated from an adult in good health. CDR3 protein: CASSELWGGTDTQYF. DNA for the CDR3: TGCGCCAGCAGTGAGTTGTGGGGGGGCACAGATACGCAGTATTTT.